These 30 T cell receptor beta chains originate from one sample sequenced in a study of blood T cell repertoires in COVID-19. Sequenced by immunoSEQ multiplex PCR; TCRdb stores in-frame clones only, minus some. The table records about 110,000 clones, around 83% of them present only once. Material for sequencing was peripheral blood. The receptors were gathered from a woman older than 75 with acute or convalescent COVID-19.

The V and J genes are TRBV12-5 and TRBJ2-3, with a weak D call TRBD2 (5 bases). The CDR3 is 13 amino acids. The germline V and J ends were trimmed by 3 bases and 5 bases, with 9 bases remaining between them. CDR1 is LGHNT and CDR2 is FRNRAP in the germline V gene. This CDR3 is CASGLMSGDTQYF. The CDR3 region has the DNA TGTGCTAGTGGTTTAATGAGCGGAGATACGCAGTATTTT.

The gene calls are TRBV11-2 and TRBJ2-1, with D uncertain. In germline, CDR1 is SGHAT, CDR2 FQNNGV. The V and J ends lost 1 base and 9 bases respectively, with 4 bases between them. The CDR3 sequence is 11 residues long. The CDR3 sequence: CASSLGSEQFF. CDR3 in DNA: TGTGCCAGCAGCTTAGGGAGTGAGCAGTTCTTC.

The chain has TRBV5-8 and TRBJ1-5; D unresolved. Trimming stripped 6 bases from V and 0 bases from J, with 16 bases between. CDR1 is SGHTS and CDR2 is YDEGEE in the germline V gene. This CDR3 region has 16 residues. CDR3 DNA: TGTGCCAGCACCCGGTCCTTCGGGATTAGCAATCAGCCCCAGCATTTT. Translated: CASTRSFGISNQPQHF.

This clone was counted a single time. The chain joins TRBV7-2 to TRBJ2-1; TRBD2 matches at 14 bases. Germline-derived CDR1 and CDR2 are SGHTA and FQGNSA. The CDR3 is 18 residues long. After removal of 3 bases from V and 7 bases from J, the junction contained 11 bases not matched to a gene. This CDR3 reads CASSLSTSGRARRNEQFF. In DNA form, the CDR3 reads TGTGCCAGCAGCTTGTCGACTAGCGGGAGGGCCAGAAGGAATGAGCAGTTCTTC. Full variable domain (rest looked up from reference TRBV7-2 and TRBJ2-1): GAGVSQSPSNKVTEKGKDVELRCDPISGHTALYWYRQSLGQGLEFLIYFQGNSAPDKSGLPSDRFSAERTGGSVSTLTIQRTQQEDSAVYLCASSLSTSGRARRNEQFFGPGTRLTVL.

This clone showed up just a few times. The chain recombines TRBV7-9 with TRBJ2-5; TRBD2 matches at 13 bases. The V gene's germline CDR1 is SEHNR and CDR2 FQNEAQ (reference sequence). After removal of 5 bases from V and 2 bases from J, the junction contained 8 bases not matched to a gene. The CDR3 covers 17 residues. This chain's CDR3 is CASSPGTSGTTQETQYF. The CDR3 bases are TGTGCCAGCAGCCCAGGGACTAGCGGGACTACACAAGAGACCCAGTACTTC.

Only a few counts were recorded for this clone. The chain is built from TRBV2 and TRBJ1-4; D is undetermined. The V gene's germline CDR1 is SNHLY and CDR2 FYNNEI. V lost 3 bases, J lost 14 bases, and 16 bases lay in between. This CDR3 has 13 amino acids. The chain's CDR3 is CASSEETDAKLFF. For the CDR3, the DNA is TGTGCCAGCAGTGAGGAGACCGATGCTAAGCTGTTTTTT.

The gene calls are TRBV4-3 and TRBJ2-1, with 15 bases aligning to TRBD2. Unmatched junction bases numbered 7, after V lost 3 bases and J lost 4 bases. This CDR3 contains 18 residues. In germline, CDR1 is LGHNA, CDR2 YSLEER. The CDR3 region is CASSHNPGLAGGYNEQFF. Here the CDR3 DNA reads TGCGCCAGCAGCCATAACCCGGGACTAGCGGGGGGTTACAATGAGCAGTTCTTC.

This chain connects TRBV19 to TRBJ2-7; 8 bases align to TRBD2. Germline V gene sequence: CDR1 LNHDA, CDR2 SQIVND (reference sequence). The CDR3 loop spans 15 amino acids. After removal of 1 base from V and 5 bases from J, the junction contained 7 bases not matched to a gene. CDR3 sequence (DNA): TGTGCCAGTAGTATAGGCGGGAGGCCCGAAGACGAGCAGTACGTC. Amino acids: CASSIGGRPEDEQYV.

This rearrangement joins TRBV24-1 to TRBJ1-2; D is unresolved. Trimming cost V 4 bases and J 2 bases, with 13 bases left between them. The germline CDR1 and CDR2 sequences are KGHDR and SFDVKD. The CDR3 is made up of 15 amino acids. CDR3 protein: CATSDESSGNYGYTF. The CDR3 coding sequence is TGTGCCACCAGTGACGAATCCAGCGGGAACTATGGCTACACCTTC.

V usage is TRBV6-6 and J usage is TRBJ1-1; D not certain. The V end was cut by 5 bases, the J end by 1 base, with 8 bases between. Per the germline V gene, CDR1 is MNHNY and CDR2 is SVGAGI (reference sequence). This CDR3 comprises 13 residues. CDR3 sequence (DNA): TGTGCCAGCAGTCCACGGGAGAACACTGAAGCTTTCTTT. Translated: CASSPRENTEAFF.

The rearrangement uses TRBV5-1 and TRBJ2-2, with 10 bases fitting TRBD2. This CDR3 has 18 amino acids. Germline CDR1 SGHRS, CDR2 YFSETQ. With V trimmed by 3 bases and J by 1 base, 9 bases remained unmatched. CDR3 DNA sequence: TGCGCCAGCAGCTCCCGGACTAGCGGATGGCAGAACACCGGGGAGCTGTTTTTT. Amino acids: CASSSRTSGWQNTGELFF. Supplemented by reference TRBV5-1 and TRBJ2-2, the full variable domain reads KAGVTQTPRYLIKTRGQQVTLSCSPISGHRSVSWYQQTPGQGLQFLFEYFSETQRNKGNFPGRFSGRQFSNSRSEMNVSTLELGDSALYLCASSSRTSGWQNTGELFFGEGSRLTVL.

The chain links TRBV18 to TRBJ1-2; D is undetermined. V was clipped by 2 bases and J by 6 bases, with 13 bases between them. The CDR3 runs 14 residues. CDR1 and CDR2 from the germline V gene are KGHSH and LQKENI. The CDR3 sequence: CASSPTATSDGYTF. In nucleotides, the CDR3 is TGTGCCAGCTCACCAACGGCGACTTCTGATGGCTACACCTTC.

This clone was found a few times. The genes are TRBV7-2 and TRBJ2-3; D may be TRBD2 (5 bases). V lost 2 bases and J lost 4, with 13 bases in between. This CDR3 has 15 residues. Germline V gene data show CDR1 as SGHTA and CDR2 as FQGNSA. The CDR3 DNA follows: TGTGCCAGCAGCTTATTAGGGCTAGCCCCAGATACGCAGTATTTT. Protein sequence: CASSLLGLAPDTQYF.

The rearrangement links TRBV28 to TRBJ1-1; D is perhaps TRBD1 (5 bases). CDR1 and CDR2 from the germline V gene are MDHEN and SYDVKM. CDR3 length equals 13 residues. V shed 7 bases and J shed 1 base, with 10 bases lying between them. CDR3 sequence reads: CASNLQENTEAFF. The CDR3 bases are TGTGCCAGCAACTTACAGGAGAACACTGAAGCTTTCTTT. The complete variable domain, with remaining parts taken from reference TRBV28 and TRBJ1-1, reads DVKVTQSSRYLVKRTGEKVFLECVQDMDHENMFWYRQDPGLGLRLIYFSYDVKMKEKGDIPEGYSVSREKKERFSLILESASTNQTSMYLCASNLQENTEAFFGQGTRLTVV.

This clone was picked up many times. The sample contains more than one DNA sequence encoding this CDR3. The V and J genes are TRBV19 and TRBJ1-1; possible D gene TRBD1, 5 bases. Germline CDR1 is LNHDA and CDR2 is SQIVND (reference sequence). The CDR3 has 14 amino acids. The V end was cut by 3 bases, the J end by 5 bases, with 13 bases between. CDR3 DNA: TGTGCCAGTAGTATCGGAGGGGCAGGAACTGAAGCTTTCTTT. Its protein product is CASSIGGAGTEAFF.

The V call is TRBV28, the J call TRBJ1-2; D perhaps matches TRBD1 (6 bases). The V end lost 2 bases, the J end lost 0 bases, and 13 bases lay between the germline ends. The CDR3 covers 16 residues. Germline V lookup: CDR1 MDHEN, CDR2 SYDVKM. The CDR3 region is CASSLQRGNSNYGYTF. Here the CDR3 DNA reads TGTGCCAGCAGTTTACAAAGGGGGAATTCTAACTATGGCTACACCTTC.

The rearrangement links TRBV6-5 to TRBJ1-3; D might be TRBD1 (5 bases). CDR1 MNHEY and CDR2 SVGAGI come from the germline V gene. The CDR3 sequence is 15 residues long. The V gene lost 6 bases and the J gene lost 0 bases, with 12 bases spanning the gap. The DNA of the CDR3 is TGTGCCAGCAGCCGTGACAGATACTCTGGAAACACCATATATTTT. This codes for CASSRDRYSGNTIYF.

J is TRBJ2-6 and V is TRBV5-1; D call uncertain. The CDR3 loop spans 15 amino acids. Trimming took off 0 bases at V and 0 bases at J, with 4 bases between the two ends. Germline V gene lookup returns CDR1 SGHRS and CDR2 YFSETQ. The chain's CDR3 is CASSLGGSGANVLTF. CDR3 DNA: TGCGCCAGCAGCTTGGGAGGCTCTGGGGCCAACGTCCTGACTTTC. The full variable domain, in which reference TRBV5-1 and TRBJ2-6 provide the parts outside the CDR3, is KAGVTQTPRYLIKTRGQQVTLSCSPISGHRSVSWYQQTPGQGLQFLFEYFSETQRNKGNFPGRFSGRQFSNSRSEMNVSTLELGDSALYLCASSLGGSGANVLTFGAGSRLTVL.

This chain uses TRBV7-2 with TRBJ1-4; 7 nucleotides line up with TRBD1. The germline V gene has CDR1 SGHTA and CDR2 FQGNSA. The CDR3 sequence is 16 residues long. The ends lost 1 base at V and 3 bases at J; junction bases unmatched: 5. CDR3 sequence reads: CASSLGGGTANEKLFF. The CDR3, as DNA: TGTGCCAGCAGCTTAGGGGGCGGGACAGCTAATGAAAAACTGTTTTTT.

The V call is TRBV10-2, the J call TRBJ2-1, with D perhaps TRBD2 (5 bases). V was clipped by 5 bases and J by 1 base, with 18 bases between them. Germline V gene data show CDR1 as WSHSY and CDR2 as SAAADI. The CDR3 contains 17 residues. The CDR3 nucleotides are TGCGCCAGCAGTACTCTAGCATGGAGCAGTTCCTACAATGAGCAGTTCTTC. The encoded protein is CASSTLAWSSSYNEQFF.

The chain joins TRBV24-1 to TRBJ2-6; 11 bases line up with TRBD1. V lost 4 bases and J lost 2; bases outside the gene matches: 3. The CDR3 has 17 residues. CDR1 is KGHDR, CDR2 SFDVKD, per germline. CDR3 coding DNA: TGTGCCACCAGTGAGCCGGGACAGGGGGCTGGGGCCAACGTCCTGACTTTC. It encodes CATSEPGQGAGANVLTF.

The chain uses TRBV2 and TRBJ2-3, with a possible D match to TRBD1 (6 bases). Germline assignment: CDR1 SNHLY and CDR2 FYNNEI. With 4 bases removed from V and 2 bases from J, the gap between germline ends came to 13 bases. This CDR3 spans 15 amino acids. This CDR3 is CASSGGTIVTDTQYF. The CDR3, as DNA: TGTGCCAGCAGTGGGGGGACAATAGTCACAGATACGCAGTATTTT. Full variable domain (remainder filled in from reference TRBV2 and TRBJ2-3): EPEVTQTPSHQVTQMGQEVILRCVPISNHLYFYWYRQILGQKVEFLVSFYNNEISEKSEIFDDQFSVERPDGSNFTLKIRSTKLEDSAMYFCASSGGTIVTDTQYFGPGTRLTVL.

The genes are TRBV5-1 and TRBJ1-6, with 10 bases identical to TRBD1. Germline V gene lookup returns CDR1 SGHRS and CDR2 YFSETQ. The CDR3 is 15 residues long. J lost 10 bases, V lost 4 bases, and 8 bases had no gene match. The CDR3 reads CASSPDRGAGSPLHF. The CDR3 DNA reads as TGCGCCAGCAGCCCGGACAGGGGGGCTGGCTCACCCCTCCACTTT.

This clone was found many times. CDR3 in amino acids: CASSPPGLHTDTQYF. In nucleotides, the CDR3 is TGTGCCAGCAGCCCCCCGGGACTACACACAGATACGCAGTATTTT. The J gene is TRBJ2-3, the V gene TRBV6-5; 7 bases map to TRBD2. The CDR3 is 15 residues long. Germline V gene data show CDR1 as MNHEY and CDR2 as SVGAGI. The trim removed 6 bases at V and 2 bases at J, leaving 8 bases unmatched.

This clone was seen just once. The CDR3 here is CASSQEGLAGVRTGELFF. CDR3 bases: TGTGCCAGCAGCCAAGAGGGACTAGCGGGAGTGAGGACCGGGGAGCTGTTTTTT. The genes are TRBV3-1 (or the pseudogene TRBV3-2) and TRBJ2-2, with TRBD2 matching 14 bases. V was pared by 0 bases and J by 5 bases, with 5 bases of the junction left unmatched. The CDR3 is 18 amino acids. In germline, CDR1 is LGHDT, CDR2 YNNKEL (reference sequence).

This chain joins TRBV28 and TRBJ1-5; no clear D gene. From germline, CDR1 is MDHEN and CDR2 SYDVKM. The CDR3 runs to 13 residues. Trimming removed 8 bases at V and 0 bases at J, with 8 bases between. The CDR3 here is CASHTHSNQPQHF. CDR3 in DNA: TGTGCCAGCCACACCCATAGCAATCAGCCCCAGCATTTT.

The CDR3 DNA sequence: TGTGCTAGTGGTCTCGGACACCCGAACACTGAAGCTTTCTTT. It specifies CASGLGHPNTEAFF. The chain joins TRBV12-5 to TRBJ1-1; TRBD1 might be the D (5 bases). In germline, CDR1 is LGHNT, CDR2 FRNRAP. The ends were cut back, 5 bases at V and 1 base at J, with 11 bases in the middle. CDR3 size: 14 residues.

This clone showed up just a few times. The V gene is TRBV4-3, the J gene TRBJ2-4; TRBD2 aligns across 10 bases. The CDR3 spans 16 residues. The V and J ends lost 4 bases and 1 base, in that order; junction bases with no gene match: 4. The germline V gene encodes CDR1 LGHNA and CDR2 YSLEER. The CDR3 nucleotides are TGCGCCAGCAGCCTTACTAGCGGGAATGCCAAAAACATTCAGTACTTC. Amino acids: CASSLTSGNAKNIQYF.

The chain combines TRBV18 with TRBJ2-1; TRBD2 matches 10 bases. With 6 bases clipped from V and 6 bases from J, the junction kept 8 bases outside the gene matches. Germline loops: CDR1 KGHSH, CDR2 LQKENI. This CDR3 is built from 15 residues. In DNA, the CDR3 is TGTGCCAGCTCTTCAGCGGGAGGGCCTGGCAATGAGCAGTTCTTC. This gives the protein CASSSAGGPGNEQFF.

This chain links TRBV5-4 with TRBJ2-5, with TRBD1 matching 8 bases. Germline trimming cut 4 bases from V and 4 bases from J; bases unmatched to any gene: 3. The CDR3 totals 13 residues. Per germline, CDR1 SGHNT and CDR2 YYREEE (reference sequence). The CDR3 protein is CASSLGQGETQYF. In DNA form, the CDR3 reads TGTGCCAGCAGCCTAGGACAGGGAGAGACCCAGTACTTC.